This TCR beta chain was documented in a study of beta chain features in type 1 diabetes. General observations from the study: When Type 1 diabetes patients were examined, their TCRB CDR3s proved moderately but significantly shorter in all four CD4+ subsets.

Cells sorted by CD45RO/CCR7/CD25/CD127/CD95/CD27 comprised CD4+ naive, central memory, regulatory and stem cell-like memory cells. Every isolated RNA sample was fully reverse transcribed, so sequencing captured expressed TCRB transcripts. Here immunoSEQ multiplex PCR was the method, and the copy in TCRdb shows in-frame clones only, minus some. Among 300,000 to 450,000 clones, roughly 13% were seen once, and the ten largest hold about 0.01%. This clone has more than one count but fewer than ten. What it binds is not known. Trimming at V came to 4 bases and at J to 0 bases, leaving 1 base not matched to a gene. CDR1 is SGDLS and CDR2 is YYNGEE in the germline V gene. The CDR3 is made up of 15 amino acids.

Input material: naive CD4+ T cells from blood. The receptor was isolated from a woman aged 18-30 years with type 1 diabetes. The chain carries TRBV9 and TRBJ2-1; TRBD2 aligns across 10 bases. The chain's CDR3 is CASSRTSGSYNEQFF. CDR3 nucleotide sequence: TGTGCCAGCAGCCGGACTAGCGGCTCCTACAATGAGCAGTTCTTC.